This TCR beta chain was identified during a study of T cell responses to AZD1222 COVID-19 vaccine (dated by TCRdb to the early 2020s). At the level of the whole study: A total of about 240 trial participants underwent TCR sequencing, of whom about 210 received two doses of AZD1222 and around 26 received two doses of the MenACWY control vaccine. Enrollment into the trials was organized by age into subgroups of 18-55, 56-69 and 70-plus years, and those subgroups contained approximately 150, 30 and 60 TCR-sequenced participants, respectively.

Results and caveats for the whole study, not just this receptor: Participants were mostly white British and included more females than males, and it was suggested by the authors that clonal diversity may have been underestimated. Conclusions about previously exposed vaccinees are limited, since just a handful of AZD1222 recipients were seropositive for SARS-CoV-2 at baseline. Spike-specific TCR breadth and depth rose significantly after two AZD1222 doses compared with day 0 and with MenACWY recipients. The 56-69-year group was small, and its depth increase did not reach significance, likely because of low power. Because no day 14 peak-response samples were available, the repertoires could be characterized only after the peak T cell response. The whole spike protein was spanned by vaccine-associated CD4 TCRs, and dominant responses were seen in regions 160-218 and 743-854. Reportedly, close to half of the unique spike-specific TCRs recognized epitopes lying outside the regions that are mutated in the B.1.351 and B.1.1.7 variants.

Reading the label with the study, this specimen's time point is: sample from adult after SARS-CoV-2 infection, after symptom onset. Two convalescent COVID-19 patients, sampled after symptom onset from adults with prior SARS-CoV-2 infection, were also TCR-sequenced for comparison. Germline trimming: 5 bases from V, 4 bases from J; junction bases outside gene matches: 12. The germline V gene supplies CDR1 MDHEN and CDR2 SYDVKM. The CDR3 measures 17 amino acids from cysteine to phenylalanine. The read is trimmed to its CDR3 DNA, 51 bases read in frame from base 1. This clone was counted once. It has no known antigen specificity. No qualities accompany the bases; no much larger clone lies one base away. The CDR3 regions of human TCRbeta chains were analyzed by immunosequencing. The paper's data handling went like this. Repertoire TCRs were checked for matches against a reference library of SARS-CoV-2-specific TCRs that had been generated using the MIRA antigen-specificity platform. Breadth meant the fraction of unique TCRs that were SARS-CoV-2-associated, whereas depth meant the fraction of total T cells that were SARS-CoV-2-associated. Each spike-specific TCR was assigned to its reactive spike region and to a CD4 or CD8 class using the MIRA data. Log10-transformed breadth and depth values were compared by one-way ANOVA with Sidak's multiple comparisons tests. The immuneACCESS repertoire file appears here via TCRdb, limited to in-frame rearrangements. These files lack a portion of the clones; in checked studies, under half of the deficit traces to unresolved V genes, and the cause of the others is not known. D and trimming come from the DNA, and the V and J calls and clone size come from that table. The sample includes 130,000 to 150,000 clones, with around 92% observed a single time. The top ten clones comprise 12% of the sample.

Sequencing was performed on peripheral blood, taken after recovery from COVID-19. Recombination connected TRBV28 to TRBJ2-5, and TRBD2 aligns with 11 junction nucleotides. The receptor was isolated from an adult who had recovered from COVID-19. The CDR3 in this case is CASSPGGLADTRETQYF. The nucleotide sequence is given as TGTGCCAGCAGTCCGGGGGGACTAGCGGACACCAGAGAGACCCAGTACTTC.